These T cell receptor beta chains were read from a single sample in a study of T cell responses to AZD1222 COVID-19 vaccine. The data were produced by immunoSEQ multiplex PCR, yet TCRdb's version contains in-frame clones alone and is incomplete. This table has tens of thousands of clones, around 89% appearing once. This material consisted of peripheral blood, taken 28 days after the second AZD1222 dose. The receptors shown here come from an adult who received the AZD1222 COVID-19 vaccine. Each CDR3 is given with its conserved first and last residue. The D gene is left open where the match is weak. Size tells how often a clone was seen (once, few, many) or the class of an expanded clone, and some rows leave it out.

clone_size j_call v_call d_call cdr3_nt cdr3_aa
- TRBJ1-1 TRBV2 TRBD1 TGTGCCAGCACAGGGGGCAGGGGCCCTGAAACTGAAGCTTTCTTT CASTGGRGPETEAFF
- TRBJ2-7 TRBV5-1 - TGCGCCAGCAGCCCCCTCGGCTTCTACGAGCAGTACTTC CASSPLGFYEQYF
- TRBJ1-3 TRBV7-2 - TGTGCCAGCAGCATTTCAGGGGTTCCTGGAAACACCATATATTTT CASSISGVPGNTIYF
- TRBJ1-2 TRBV29-1 - TGCAGCTCTCACGAGGGTATCGGCTACACCTTC CSSHEGIGYTF
- TRBJ2-3 TRBV5-1 - TGCGCCAGCTCCCCCGCTACAGATACGCAGTATTTT CASSPATDTQYF
- TRBJ1-2 TRBV18 TRBD1 TGTGCCAGCTCGCCCGGACAGGCCTATGGCTACACCTTC CASSPGQAYGYTF
- TRBJ2-1 TRBV6-4 - TGTGCCAGCAGTGATAATACCTACAATGAGCAGTTCTTC CASSDNTYNEQFF
few TRBJ2-1 TRBV11-2 - TGTGCCAGCAGCTCCCCCCAGGAACGGGAGCAGTTCTTC CASSSPQEREQFF
- TRBJ1-2 TRBV7-9 TRBD1 TGTGCCAGCATAAATATCACAGGGGCCTATGGCTACACCTTC CASINITGAYGYTF
- TRBJ1-1 TRBV19 TRBD1 TGTGCCAGCTTGGGACAGTCGAACACTGAAGCTTTCTTT CASLGQSNTEAFF
- TRBJ2-1 TRBV9 - TGTGCCAGCAGCGTCGGCAGGCTCCCGGGTCAGCAGTTCTTC CASSVGRLPGQQFF
- TRBJ1-3 TRBV11-2 - TGTGCCAGCAGCTTAGACGGAGGAAACACCATATATTTT CASSLDGGNTIYF
- TRBJ1-2 TRBV5-1 TRBD1 TGCGCCAGCAGCTACGGGACAGGGGACAGCTACACCTTC CASSYGTGDSYTF
- TRBJ2-2 TRBV6-2/TRBV6-3 - TGTGCCAGCAGTTACACCCCATTTTCCGGGGAGCTGTTTTTT CASSYTPFSGELFF